These 21 T cell receptor beta chains were all obtained from the same sample, sequenced in a study of cytomegalovirus exposure and HLA in healthy donors. It was with 60 Vbeta and 13 Jbeta primers that the PCR ran. The table came from immunoSEQ multiplex PCR; TCRdb's copy has only in-frame clones and leaves some out. The sample carries some 130,000 clones, about 66% recorded once. Input material: PBMCs. The receptors come from a human donor in good health.

The rearrangement uses TRBV29-1 and TRBJ1-5; a weak D match, TRBD1 (5 bases). With 0 bases removed from V and 6 bases from J, the gap between germline ends came to 9 bases. The CDR3 is 13 amino acids. Germline assignment: CDR1 SQVTM and CDR2 ANQGSEA. This chain's CDR3 is CSVEDYGGQPQHF. The CDR3 coding sequence is TGCAGCGTTGAAGATTACGGGGGTCAGCCCCAGCATTTT.

This chain joins TRBV6-5 and TRBJ2-2; D may be TRBD2 (6 bases). The CDR3 is made up of 15 amino acids. The germline V gene has CDR1 MNHEY and CDR2 SVGAGI. V was shortened by 6 bases and J by 1 base, with 12 bases between the two germline ends. CDR3 sequence (DNA): TGTGCCAGCAGCCCAGGGACTCTGAACACCGGGGAGCTGTTTTTT. It is translated as CASSPGTLNTGELFF.

This chain connects TRBV28 to TRBJ2-1, with D perhaps matching TRBD2 (5 bases). V lost 5 bases and J lost 6, with 20 bases in between. CDR3 length: 16 amino acids. The germline CDR1 and CDR2 sequences are MDHEN and SYDVKM. As DNA, the CDR3 is TGTGCCAGCAGTAGACCACCGGACTGGGTGGGCAATGAGCAGTTCTTC. This encodes CASSRPPDWVGNEQFF. Complete variable domain (other parts from reference TRBV28 and TRBJ2-1): DVKVTQSSRYLVKRTGEKVFLECVQDMDHENMFWYRQDPGLGLRLIYFSYDVKMKEKGDIPEGYSVSREKKERFSLILESASTNQTSMYLCASSRPPDWVGNEQFFGPGTRLTVL.

The chain combines TRBV28 with TRBJ2-5; 7 bases are a match to TRBD2. This CDR3 has 13 residues. Germline V gene lookup returns CDR1 MDHEN and CDR2 SYDVKM. V lost 10 bases to trimming and J lost 4 bases; unmatched junction nucleotides: 9. CDR3 nucleotides: TGTGCCACTTGGTTGGGGAGGGGAGAGACCCAGTACTTC. Residues: CATWLGRGETQYF.

In this sample, this clone turned up a few times. The J gene is TRBJ1-5, the V gene TRBV19; D possibly corresponds to TRBD1 (5 bases). The germline V and J ends were trimmed by 3 bases and 2 bases, with 8 bases remaining between them. This CDR3 comprises 14 residues. The germline V gene has CDR1 LNHDA and CDR2 SQIVND (reference sequence). CDR3 coding DNA: TGTGCCAGTAGTATTGCCAGGGGCAATCAGCCCCAGCATTTT. It encodes CASSIARGNQPQHF.

This clone was detected once. The gene calls are TRBV11-3 and TRBJ2-1; the match to TRBD2 covers 7 bases. Trimming cost V 1 base and J 4 bases; bases outside gene matches: 16. The CDR3 covers 19 residues. Germline assignment: CDR1 SGHNT and CDR2 YENEEA. The CDR3 protein is CASSLVTLFTASGYNEQFF. CDR3 coding DNA: TGTGCCAGCAGCTTAGTAACACTTTTTACTGCTAGCGGATACAATGAGCAGTTCTTC.

This rearrangement joins TRBV11-1 to TRBJ2-5, with 10 nucleotides matching TRBD2. This CDR3 is built from 14 residues. In germline, CDR1 is SGHAT, CDR2 FQDESV (reference sequence). V lost 2 bases and J lost 3; bases outside the gene matches: 0. CDR3 sequence (DNA): TGTGCCAGCAGCTTAACTAGCGGGAAAGAGACCCAGTACTTC. Protein: CASSLTSGKETQYF.

The CDR3 loop reads CASSLPPGQGLPPSTGELFF. CDR3 coding DNA: TGTGCCAGCAGCTTGCCGCCGGGACAGGGACTACCCCCGAGCACCGGGGAGCTGTTTTTT. The chain recombines TRBV9 with TRBJ2-2; 9 bases fit TRBD1. Per germline, CDR1 SGDLS and CDR2 YYNGEE. Germline trimming cut 4 bases from V and 4 bases from J; bases unmatched to any gene: 20. The CDR3 is 20 amino acids. Filled out from reference TRBV9 and TRBJ2-2, the complete variable domain reads DSGVTQTPKHLITATGQRVTLRCSPRSGDLSVYWYQQSLDQGLQFLIQYYNGEERAKGNILERFSAQQFPDLHSELNLSSLELGDSALYFCASSLPPGQGLPPSTGELFFGEGSRLTVL.

The CDR3 sequence: CASSPLRRGESSAINTGELFF. The CDR3 nucleotides are TGTGCCAGCAGCCCTCTACGGCGGGGAGAGTCTAGCGCCATTAACACCGGGGAGCTGTTTTTT. This chain uses TRBV4-2 with TRBJ2-2, with D maybe TRBD2 (6 bases). Germline loops: CDR1 LGHNA, CDR2 YNFKEQ. Trimming took off 4 bases at V and 2 bases at J, with 29 bases between the two ends. CDR3 length: 21 amino acids.

This sequence joins TRBV19 and TRBJ2-1, with 9 bases lining up with TRBD1. J lost 10 bases, V lost 4 bases, and 8 bases had no gene match. The CDR3 runs to 14 residues. Germline loops: CDR1 LNHDA, CDR2 SQIVND (reference sequence). CDR3 DNA sequence: TGTGCCAGTAGTAACCGGGACAGGGCAGGCGAGCAGTTCTTC. This codes for CASSNRDRAGEQFF.

The rearrangement links TRBV27 to TRBJ2-1, with TRBD2 as a possible D gene (7 bases). This CDR3 has 14 residues. The V gene's germline CDR1 is MNHEY and CDR2 SMNVEV (reference sequence). V was clipped by 7 bases and J by 4 bases, with 14 bases between them. The CDR3 reads CASTPGGPYNEQFF. DNA of the CDR3: TGTGCCAGCACCCCCGGGGGGCCGTACAATGAGCAGTTCTTC.

This clone has a handful of counts. The chain links TRBV5-1 to TRBJ2-1; D may be TRBD1 (5 bases). The CDR3 has 13 amino acids. Trimming took 1 base from V and 9 from J, leaving 11 bases between them. Germline loops: CDR1 SGHRS, CDR2 YFSETQ. The CDR3 DNA reads TGCGCCAGCAGCTTGCAGGGTAGGAGTGAGCAGTTCTTC. This translates into CASSLQGRSEQFF.

The chain has TRBV15 and TRBJ2-7, with TRBD2 matching over 11 bases. The germline CDR1 and CDR2 sequences are LNHNV and YYDKDF (reference sequence). The ends lost 6 bases at V and 3 bases at J; junction bases unmatched: 4. The CDR3 length is 14 residues. CDR3 in DNA: TGTGCCACCAGAGAAGGACTAGCGGGCTACGAGCAGTACTTC. As protein: CATREGLAGYEQYF. The variable domain in full, completed from reference TRBV15 and TRBJ2-7, reads DAMVIQNPRYQVTQFGKPVTLSCSQTLNHNVMYWYQQKSSQAPKLLFHYYDKDFNNEADTPDNFQSRRPNTSFCFLDIRSPGLGDTAMYLCATREGLAGYEQYFGPGTRLTVT.

V usage is TRBV29-1 and J usage is TRBJ2-1, with 7 bases lining up with TRBD2. The CDR3 extends over 15 amino acids. Trimming took 0 bases from V and 4 from J; bases not matched to a gene: 6. The germline CDR1 and CDR2 sequences are SQVTM and ANQGSEA. The CDR3 region has the DNA TGCAGCGTTGAAGATGGAGCGGGAAAATACAATGAGCAGTTCTTC. Its protein is CSVEDGAGKYNEQFF.

The chain carries TRBV2 and TRBJ1-1, with a possible D match to TRBD1 (6 bases). The V and J ends lost 1 base and 0 bases respectively, with 12 bases between them. The CDR3 is 16 residues long. Germline assignment: CDR1 SNHLY and CDR2 FYNNEI. The CDR3 is CASSEGGPFMNTEAFF. CDR3 in DNA: TGTGCCAGCAGTGAAGGGGGGCCTTTTATGAACACTGAAGCTTTCTTT.

The chain uses TRBV4-1 and TRBJ2-1; 9 nucleotides line up with TRBD2. This CDR3 comprises 16 residues. Germline loops: CDR1 MGHRA, CDR2 YSYEKL. J lost 3 bases, V lost 4 bases, and 7 bases had no gene match. The CDR3 DNA reads as TGCGCCAGCAGCCTCTCAGCGGGAGGAATCTACAATGAGCAGTTCTTC. It translates to CASSLSAGGIYNEQFF.

This rearrangement joins TRBV18 to TRBJ2-7; D gene unclear. In germline, CDR1 is KGHSH, CDR2 LQKENI. The CDR3 sequence is 14 residues long. V lost 2 bases and J 2 bases, leaving 10 bases between the germline ends. The CDR3 is CASSPRQDPYEQYF. Here the CDR3 DNA reads TGTGCCAGCTCACCAAGGCAGGATCCCTACGAGCAGTACTTC.

The chain combines TRBV6-5 with TRBJ1-1; D is perhaps TRBD1 (5 bases). The ends were cut back, 3 bases at V and 6 bases at J, with 11 bases in the middle. The CDR3 has 13 amino acids. Per germline, CDR1 MNHEY and CDR2 SVGAGI. CDR3 sequence: CASSYGGYAEAFF. The CDR3 nucleotides are TGTGCCAGCAGTTATGGGGGGTATGCTGAAGCTTTCTTT.

CDR3: CASSLGNSPRGDTQYF. In nucleotides, the CDR3 is TGCGCCAGCAGCTTGGGTAACTCTCCGCGGGGAGATACGCAGTATTTT. V usage is TRBV5-1 and J usage is TRBJ2-3, with D perhaps matching TRBD2 (6 bases). The germline V gene has CDR1 SGHRS and CDR2 YFSETQ. Trimming left V 0 bases short and J 5 bases short, with 16 bases between. The CDR3 loop spans 16 amino acids. Looking up the rest from reference TRBV5-1 and TRBJ2-3 gives the full variable domain: KAGVTQTPRYLIKTRGQQVTLSCSPISGHRSVSWYQQTPGQGLQFLFEYFSETQRNKGNFPGRFSGRQFSNSRSEMNVSTLELGDSALYLCASSLGNSPRGDTQYFGPGTRLTVL.

This chain links TRBV7-3 with TRBJ1-1; D gene unclear. This CDR3 has 13 amino acids. The ends were cut back, 5 bases at V and 0 bases at J, with 7 bases in the middle. Per the germline V gene, CDR1 is SGHTA and CDR2 is FQGTGA. For the CDR3, the DNA is TGTGCCAGCAGCCTCGAGATGAACACTGAAGCTTTCTTT. Residues: CASSLEMNTEAFF.

The chain uses TRBV7-9 and TRBJ1-1; 7 nucleotides align to TRBD1. V trimming: 1 base; J trimming: 4 bases; junction bases outside the gene matches: 9. CDR1 is SEHNR and CDR2 is FQNEAQ in the germline V gene (reference sequence). This CDR3 comprises 16 residues. CDR3 nucleotide sequence: TGTGCCAGCAGCTTAGGGTATCAGGGGGAGAGCACTGAAGCTTTCTTT. Its protein product is CASSLGYQGESTEAFF.